These 30 T cell receptor beta chains were sequenced from one sample in a study of cytomegalovirus exposure and HLA in healthy donors. Data came from immunoSEQ multiplex PCR; TCRdb stores just in-frame clones and leaves some out. The sample lists 220,000 or so clones; around 78% were seen once. Sequencing used PBMCs. The receptors stem from a woman aged 18-29 years in good health and CMV-seronegative.

The V gene is TRBV12-5, the J gene TRBJ1-5; D is unclear. CDR1 is LGHNT and CDR2 is FRNRAP in the germline V gene. Trimming left V 3 bases short and J 0 bases short, with 12 bases between. The CDR3 has 16 residues. This CDR3 is CASGFDGGFSNQPQHF. In nucleotides, the CDR3 is TGTGCTAGTGGTTTCGACGGAGGATTTAGCAATCAGCCCCAGCATTTT.

The CDR3 DNA reads as TGTGCCAGCAGTGACCCGGGGACTAGCGGCCACGGGGCCCAGTACTTC. Its protein is CASSDPGTSGHGAQYF. This chain uses TRBV25-1 with TRBJ2-5; 11 bases fit TRBD2. The CDR3 sequence is 16 residues long. V lost 3 bases and J lost 9; bases outside the gene matches: 12. Per the germline V gene, CDR1 is MGHDK and CDR2 is SYGVNS.

The chain combines TRBV29-1 with TRBJ2-2; 11 bases map to TRBD2. Germline CDR1 and CDR2: SQVTM and ANQGSEA. Trimming removed 3 bases from V and 4 bases from J; junction bases left unmatched: 7. The CDR3 contains 16 residues. The CDR3 region has the DNA TGCAGCGTTGAGGGCGGACTAGCGGGTGTCACCGGGGAGCTGTTTTTT. It is translated as CSVEGGLAGVTGELFF.

This clone has just a few counts. The V call is TRBV12-5, the J call TRBJ2-1, with D possibly being TRBD2 (5 bases). The CDR3 length is 17 residues. Germline CDR1 is LGHNT and CDR2 is FRNRAP. Trimming left V 1 base short and J 6 bases short, with 19 bases between. Here the CDR3 DNA reads TGTGCTAGTGGTTTGGGTCTGACCCGCGGAGGTACCAATGAGCAGTTCTTC. Translated: CASGLGLTRGGTNEQFF.

The chain is built from TRBV6-5 and TRBJ1-5, with TRBD1 as a possible D gene (6 bases). V lost 6 bases, J lost 6 bases, and 18 bases lay in between. The CDR3 is 15 amino acids. Germline V gene data show CDR1 as MNHEY and CDR2 as SVGAGI. Here the CDR3 DNA reads TGTGCCAGCAGCCTCGGGGGGCTGAACGGTCAGCCCCAGCATTTT. The encoded protein is CASSLGGLNGQPQHF.

This clone was recorded a few times. This chain connects TRBV5-1 to TRBJ1-2, with 8 bases lining up with TRBD1. Germline lookup yields CDR1 SGHRS and CDR2 YFSETQ. V lost 0 bases, J lost 2 bases, and 3 bases stayed unmatched. This CDR3 has 15 residues. The CDR3 DNA follows: TGCGCCAGCAGCTTGGCGAGGACAGGGAACTATGGCTACACCTTC. Translating it yields CASSLARTGNYGYTF.

The chain recombines TRBV4-1 with TRBJ1-2; a possible D gene is TRBD1 (5 bases). The V end was cut by 1 base, the J end by 0 bases, with 15 bases between. The CDR3 has 17 amino acids. The V gene's germline CDR1 is MGHRA and CDR2 YSYEKL. The CDR3 sequence: CASSQGLREGANYGYTF. CDR3 DNA sequence: TGCGCCAGCAGCCAAGGCCTCAGGGAGGGAGCTAACTATGGCTACACCTTC.

The rearrangement joins TRBV2 to TRBJ2-7, with TRBD1 matching over 7 bases. The CDR3 runs to 11 residues. V shed 6 bases and J 4 bases; nucleotides not matched to a gene: 0. Germline V gives CDR1 SNHLY, CDR2 FYNNEI. CDR3 region: CASRTGYEQYF. The CDR3 bases are TGTGCCAGCAGGACAGGGTACGAGCAGTACTTC. Full variable domain (remainder filled in from reference TRBV2 and TRBJ2-7): EPEVTQTPSHQVTQMGQEVILRCVPISNHLYFYWYRQILGQKVEFLVSFYNNEISEKSEIFDDQFSVERPDGSNFTLKIRSTKLEDSAMYFCASRTGYEQYFGPGTRLTVT.

V usage is TRBV18 and J usage is TRBJ1-1; D gene uncertain. CDR1 is KGHSH and CDR2 is LQKENI in the germline V gene. V lost 2 bases to trimming and J lost 4 bases, with 17 bases between them. CDR3 length equals 16 residues. In nucleotides, the CDR3 is TGTGCCAGCTCACCAAATAAGGTTGCCGAGGGCACTGAAGCTTTCTTT. Its translation: CASSPNKVAEGTEAFF. Looking up the rest from reference TRBV18 and TRBJ1-1 gives the full variable domain: NAGVMQNPRHLVRRRGQEARLRCSPMKGHSHVYWYRQLPEEGLKFMVYLQKENIIDESGMPKERFSAEFPKEGPSILRIQQVVRGDSAAYFCASSPNKVAEGTEAFFGQGTRLTVV.

The CDR3 loop reads CASSERGAGVPYNEQFF. The CDR3, as DNA: TGTGCCAGCAGTGAAAGGGGAGCGGGAGTGCCCTACAATGAGCAGTTCTTC. This chain connects TRBV2 to TRBJ2-1; TRBD2 agrees at 8 bases. This CDR3 is built from 17 residues. Germline V gene lookup returns CDR1 SNHLY and CDR2 FYNNEI. Unmatched junction bases numbered 8, after V lost 2 bases and J lost 2 bases.

The rearrangement links TRBV7-6 to TRBJ1-4; D might be TRBD1 (5 bases). Germline V gene sequence: CDR1 SGHVS, CDR2 FNYEAQ. V lost 0 bases and J lost 4, with 9 bases in between. The length of the CDR3 is 15 residues. CDR3 in DNA: TGTGCCAGCAGCTTAGCAAGGGGCCTTAATGAAAAACTGTTTTTT. Its protein is CASSLARGLNEKLFF. The variable domain in full, with the rest retrieved from reference TRBV7-6 and TRBJ1-4, is GAGVSQSPRYKVTKRGQDVALRCDPISGHVSLYWYRQALGQGPEFLTYFNYEAQQDKSGLPNDRFSAERPEGSISTLTIQRTEQRDSAMYRCASSLARGLNEKLFFGSGTQLSVL.

The rearrangement joins TRBV12-5 to TRBJ1-5; 9 bases line up with TRBD1. The CDR3 totals 15 residues. The V segment lost 5 bases and the J segment 0 bases; nucleotides outside the gene matches: 2. Germline V gene sequence: CDR1 LGHNT, CDR2 FRNRAP. CDR3 DNA: TGTGCTAGTGGTGGGACAGGGCTTAGCAATCAGCCCCAGCATTTT. Translation: CASGGTGLSNQPQHF.

This chain uses TRBV29-1 with TRBJ2-7; D is possibly TRBD1 (5 bases). This CDR3 region has 15 residues. The V gene's germline CDR1 is SQVTM and CDR2 ANQGSEA. The V end lost 4 bases, the J end lost 5 bases, and 21 bases lay between the germline ends. For the CDR3, the DNA is TGCAGCGTTGGGTCTCTAGGGGCCCTGAGTGACGAGCAGTACTTC. This translates into CSVGSLGALSDEQYF.

The V gene is TRBV9, the J gene TRBJ2-3, with D perhaps assigned TRBD1 or TRBD2 (6 bases each). The V end was cut by 2 bases, the J end by 0 bases, with 10 bases between. CDR1 and CDR2 (germline): SGDLS, YYNGEE. The CDR3 covers 15 residues. The CDR3 here is CASSVRGLSTDTQYF. In DNA, the CDR3 is TGTGCCAGCAGCGTCCGGGGGCTAAGCACAGATACGCAGTATTTT.

The J gene is TRBJ2-1, the V gene TRBV4-2, with a tentative D call TRBD2 (5 bases). Germline V gene data show CDR1 as LGHNA and CDR2 as YNFKEQ. This CDR3 comprises 13 residues. Trimming took off 5 bases at V and 4 bases at J, with 9 bases between the two ends. DNA for the CDR3: TGTGCCAGCAGCAACGGAGGTTACAATGAGCAGTTCTTC. Protein: CASSNGGYNEQFF.

This chain uses TRBV27 with TRBJ1-1; possibly TRBD1 for D (6 bases). Germline V gene lookup returns CDR1 MNHEY and CDR2 SMNVEV (reference sequence). Trimming cost V 2 bases and J 11 bases, with 15 bases left between them. The CDR3 is 13 amino acids. The CDR3 here is CASSLEQGSVAFF. Here the CDR3 DNA reads TGTGCCAGCAGTTTAGAGCAGGGGTCAGTCGCTTTCTTT.

In its sample, this clone was seen a few times. The rearrangement uses TRBV5-8 and TRBJ1-6; tentatively, D is TRBD1 (5 bases). Germline values: CDR1 SGHTS, CDR2 YDEGEE. CDR3 length: 14 amino acids. Trimming took off 4 bases at V and 7 bases at J, with 12 bases between the two ends. The CDR3 DNA follows: TGTGCCAGCAGCAGGGCAGGGACGAATTCACCCCTCCACTTT. Translating gives CASSRAGTNSPLHF. The full variable domain, in which reference TRBV5-8 and TRBJ1-6 provide the parts outside the CDR3, is EAGVTQSPTHLIKTRGQQATLRCSPISGHTSVYWYQQALGLGLQFLLWYDEGEERNRGNFPPRFSGRQFPNYSSELNVNALELEDSALYLCASSRAGTNSPLHFGNGTRLTVT.

The chain combines TRBV7-9 with TRBJ1-4, with 8 bases fitting TRBD1. Trimming took 5 bases from V and 8 from J; bases not matched to a gene: 7. The CDR3 has 14 residues. Germline-derived CDR1 and CDR2 are SEHNR and FQNEAQ (reference sequence). CDR3 residues: CASSPGQGSEKLFF. In DNA form, the CDR3 reads TGTGCCAGCAGCCCCGGACAGGGTAGCGAAAAACTGTTTTTT.

J is TRBJ2-5 and V is TRBV19; 7 positions match TRBD2. This CDR3 is 15 amino acids long. V shed 3 bases and J 2 bases; nucleotides not matched to a gene: 6. In germline, CDR1 is LNHDA, CDR2 SQIVND (reference sequence). CDR3 amino acids: CASSMGLAEQETQYF. The CDR3 nucleotides are TGTGCCAGTAGTATGGGTCTAGCGGAGCAAGAGACCCAGTACTTC.

The V call is TRBV5-1, the J call TRBJ2-3; D gene ambiguous. V was cut by 1 base and J by 4 bases, with 7 bases left in between. Germline V gene data show CDR1 as SGHRS and CDR2 as YFSETQ. The CDR3 length is 13 residues. As DNA, the CDR3 is TGCGCCAGCAGCTTGACGGTTGCAGATACGCAGTATTTT. Its translation is CASSLTVADTQYF.

The V call is TRBV10-1, the J call TRBJ2-7, with D perhaps matching TRBD1 (5 bases). V was cut by 3 bases and J by 6 bases, with 18 bases left in between. The CDR3 contains 15 residues. Germline V lookup: CDR1 WNHNN, CDR2 SYGVQD (reference sequence). The CDR3 bases are TGCGCCAGCAGTGACCCGACAGTGGAAAGGACCGAGCAGTACTTC. It specifies CASSDPTVERTEQYF.

This rearrangement joins TRBV27 to TRBJ2-7; D call uncertain. This CDR3 contains 13 residues. The germline V gene has CDR1 MNHEY and CDR2 SMNVEV (reference sequence). The V gene lost 5 bases and the J gene lost 4 bases, with 12 bases spanning the gap. The CDR3 nucleotides read TGTGCCAGCAGTCCCCGGCGGCAGTACGAGCAGTACTTC. Translation gives CASSPRRQYEQYF.

The chain employs TRBV29-1 and TRBJ2-6; D is unclear. CDR3 length equals 13 residues. CDR1 and CDR2 (germline): SQVTM, ANQGSEA. The CDR3 DNA reads as TGCAGTGGGGTGGTGGCTGGGGCCAACGTCCTGACTTTC. Translation: CSGVVAGANVLTF.

The rearrangement links TRBV30 to TRBJ2-2; 9 nucleotides line up with TRBD2. CDR1 is GTSNPN and CDR2 is SVGIG in the germline V gene (reference sequence). The junction had 9 bases not matched to a gene; V was cut back by 5 bases and J by 8 bases. This CDR3 is 14 amino acids long. CDR3 region: CAWGGLAPSGELFF. CDR3 nucleotide sequence: TGTGCCTGGGGGGGACTAGCCCCAAGTGGGGAGCTGTTTTTT.

The rearrangement links TRBV28 to TRBJ1-2; maybe TRBD1 (6 bases). Germline V CDR1 and CDR2: MDHEN, SYDVKM. CDR3 length equals 14 residues. Trimming removed 5 bases from V and 4 bases from J, with 14 bases in between. The CDR3 here is CASSPTQGSYGYTF. CDR3 DNA sequence: TGTGCCAGCAGTCCCACACAGGGATCCTATGGCTACACCTTC.

Only one count was recorded for this clone. This chain connects TRBV12-5 to TRBJ1-5, with D possibly being TRBD1 (6 bases). The CDR3 runs to 15 residues. V was cut by 1 base and J by 3 bases, with 10 bases left in between. Germline values: CDR1 LGHNT, CDR2 FRNRAP. The DNA for the CDR3 is TGTGCTAGTGGTTTGGGGGACACAACCAATCAGCCCCAGCATTTT. Translated: CASGLGDTTNQPQHF.

This clone was detected a few times. The V gene is TRBV30, the J gene TRBJ1-5; D possibly corresponds to TRBD1 (5 bases). CDR1 and CDR2 (germline): GTSNPN, SVGIG (reference sequence). The germline V and J ends were trimmed by 5 bases and 4 bases, with 15 bases remaining between them. This CDR3 spans 14 amino acids. The CDR3 loop is CAWGRDLKNQPQHF. DNA of the CDR3: TGTGCCTGGGGTCGGGACTTAAAGAATCAGCCCCAGCATTTT.

As to this clone: One end of the junction does not line up with germline, which may come from a read error. This chain uses TRBV2 with TRBJ1-1; D not certain. CDR3 size: 13 residues. Germline values: CDR1 SNHLY, CDR2 FYNNEI. In nucleotides, the CDR3 is TGTGCCAGCACTGAAGAATGGGACACTGAAGCTTTCTTT. Translation: CASTEEWDTEAFF. The whole variable domain, filled in from reference TRBV2 and TRBJ1-1, reads EPEVTQTPSHQVTQMGQEVILRCVPISNHLYFYWYRQILGQKVEFLVSFYNNEISEKSEIFDDQFSVERPDGSNFTLKIRSTKLEDSAMYFCASTEEWDTEAFFGQGTRLTVV.

The chain employs TRBV13 and TRBJ1-4; the D gene is possibly TRBD1 (5 bases). CDR1 PRHDT and CDR2 FYEKMQ come from the germline V gene (reference sequence). The length of the CDR3 is 15 residues. Trimming took off 3 bases at V and 4 bases at J, with 12 bases between the two ends. The CDR3 spells CASSFGRQGNEKLFF. The CDR3 bases are TGTGCCAGCAGCTTTGGGCGGCAGGGTAATGAAAAACTGTTTTTT.

Written as DNA, the CDR3 is TGTGCCAGCTCACTCGAGGGACCGTCGAGCTCCTATAATTCACCCCTCCACTTT. Translated, it gives CASSLEGPSSSYNSPLHF. The J gene is TRBJ1-6, the V gene TRBV18; D might be TRBD1 (5 bases). This CDR3 comprises 18 residues. The V end was cut by 4 bases, the J end by 0 bases, with 16 bases between. Germline lookup yields CDR1 KGHSH and CDR2 LQKENI.